Each of the 5 T cell receptor beta chains below was sequenced from the same sample in a study of T cells in Graves' hyperthyroidism and ophthalmopathy. RNA transcripts served as the template for amplifying TCR beta CDR3 regions. With the HTBI primer set, the TCR CDR3 went through a first round of RT-PCR. TCRdb itself ran the multiplex PCR reads through MiXCR, one entry per CDR3 protein. The data hold fewer than 550,000 distinct CDR3 sequences, with around a sixth observed a single time. Sequenced material: blood. The receptors stem from a woman aged 18-30 years with Graves' hyperthyroidism.

A note on this clonotype: One end of the junction fails to match germline, which may point to a read error. The V gene is TRBV30, the J gene TRBJ2-6, with D possibly called TRBD1 or TRBD2 (6 bases each). Germline CDR1 GTSNPN, CDR2 SVGIG (reference sequence). CDR3 length: 15 amino acids. CDR3: CARDKEGSEANVLTF. The CDR3 DNA reads TGTGCCCGGGACAAGGAGGGCTCTGAGGCCAACGTCCTGACTTTC.

The chain employs TRBV28 and TRBJ2-5, with D possibly TRBD1 on 5 matching bases. Germline V gene sequence: CDR1 MDHEN, CDR2 SYDVKM. Trimming took 6 bases from V and 5 from J, leaving 19 bases between them. The length of the CDR3 is 15 residues. The CDR3 loop reads CASSRENRRLETQYF. The CDR3 nucleotides are TGTGCCAGCAGCCGAGAAAACAGGCGATTGGAGACCCAGTACTTC. The full variable domain, its missing parts supplied by reference TRBV28 and TRBJ2-5, is DVKVTQSSRYLVKRTGEKVFLECVQDMDHENMFWYRQDPGLGLRLIYFSYDVKMKEKGDIPEGYSVSREKKERFSLILESASTNQTSMYLCASSRENRRLETQYFGPGTRLLVL.

In this sample, this clonotype turned up once. The chain joins TRBV20-1 to TRBJ1-2, with D perhaps matching TRBD1 (6 bases). CDR1 and CDR2 (germline): DFQATT, SNEGSKA (reference sequence). Trimming removed 5 bases at V and 8 bases at J, with 15 bases between. The CDR3 sequence is 12 residues long. This CDR3 reads CSASRGAVGYTF. CDR3 bases: TGCAGTGCTTCGAGGGGGGCGGTCGGCTACACCTTC.

Comment on this clonotype: This clone may be a read error of a much larger clone one base away. This CDR3 fails to terminate in the conserved phenylalanine or tryptophan, so it likely reflects a read error. The V call is TRBV5-6, the J call TRBJ1-4; TRBD1 aligns across 7 bases. Per germline, CDR1 SGHDT and CDR2 YYEEEE. V lost 6 bases and J lost 8; bases outside the gene matches: 7. The CDR3 has 13 residues. The CDR3 DNA follows: TGTGCCAGCACCGATTGGACAGGAGAAAAACTGTTTTCT. This gives the protein CASTDWTGEKLFS.

The chain is built from TRBV20-1 and TRBJ2-1; TRBD2 agrees at 10 bases. With V trimmed by 6 bases and J by 8 bases, 10 bases remained unmatched. Germline V gene sequence: CDR1 DFQATT, CDR2 SNEGSKA (reference sequence). The CDR3 totals 14 residues. The CDR3 protein is CSAQTSGYVDEQFF. The CDR3 DNA follows: TGCAGTGCCCAGACTAGCGGGTATGTAGATGAGCAGTTCTTC.